One and the same sample provided the 29 T cell receptor beta chains below, sequenced in a study of blood T cell repertoires in COVID-19. The table came from immunoSEQ multiplex PCR; TCRdb's copy has only in-frame clones and leaves some out. The sample has some 330,000 clones, around 89% seen once. Sequencing was done on a sample of peripheral blood. The receptors were gathered from a woman between 45 and 60 years old with active or convalescent COVID-19.

The chain carries TRBV28 and TRBJ2-1; a possible D gene is TRBD1 (6 bases). Trimming stripped 5 bases from V and 7 bases from J, with 12 bases between. CDR3 size: 13 residues. In germline, CDR1 is MDHEN, CDR2 SYDVKM. CDR3 in amino acids: CASSRTVFNEQFF. CDR3 in DNA: TGTGCCAGCAGTCGGACAGTTTTTAATGAGCAGTTCTTC.

This clone turned up a few times. The junction departs from germline at one end; a sequencing error may be responsible. The chain has TRBV7-7 and TRBJ2-2; D is perhaps TRBD1 (6 bases). The CDR3 is 15 amino acids. Germline V lookup: CDR1 SSHAT, CDR2 FNYEAQ (reference sequence). CDR3 sequence reads: CASSRDNTFTGELFF. DNA of the CDR3: TGTGCTAGCAGCCGGGACAACACTTTTACCGGGGAGCTGTTTTTT.

This clone has only a few counts. The chain combines TRBV9 with TRBJ2-7, with 9 bases fitting TRBD1. After removal of 4 bases from V and 1 base from J, the junction contained 6 bases not matched to a gene. From germline, CDR1 is SGDLS and CDR2 YYNGEE. The CDR3 has 15 residues. The CDR3 reads CASSPMTGGSYEQYF. CDR3 nucleotides: TGTGCCAGCAGCCCGATGACAGGGGGGTCCTACGAGCAGTACTTC.

The chain recombines TRBV19 with TRBJ2-7, with TRBD2 identical over 11 bases. The CDR3 has 15 amino acids. V shed 6 bases and J 3 bases; nucleotides not matched to a gene: 7. CDR1 is LNHDA, CDR2 SQIVND, per germline (reference sequence). The CDR3 DNA is TGTGCCAGTAGCGTGGGGACTAGCGGCTTCTACGAGCAGTACTTC. Encoded protein: CASSVGTSGFYEQYF. Complete variable domain (other parts from reference TRBV19 and TRBJ2-7): DGGITQSPKYLFRKEGQNVTLSCEQNLNHDAMYWYRQDPGQGLRLIYYSQIVNDFQKGDIAEGYSVSREKKESFPLTVTSAQKNPTAFYLCASSVGTSGFYEQYFGPGTRLTVT.

This clone was detected only a few times. Other DNA sequences in this sample translate to the same CDR3. The chain uses TRBV11-3 and TRBJ2-3, with D hard to call. V lost 1 base, J lost 3 bases, and 5 bases lay in between. Germline V gene lookup returns CDR1 SGHNT and CDR2 YENEEA. CDR3 size: 13 residues. The CDR3 nucleotides are TGTGCCAGCAGCTTAGGGGCTACAGATACGCAGTATTTT. Protein sequence: CASSLGATDTQYF.

On this clone itself: At one end, the junction sequence differs from germline, possibly due to a read error. CDR3 sequence: CASSPQGAGSYNEQFF. The CDR3 DNA is TGTGCCAGCTCTCCACAGGGGGCTGGGTCCTACAATGAGCAGTTCTTC. The rearrangement uses TRBV18 and TRBJ2-1, with 9 bases lining up with TRBD1. The CDR3 loop spans 16 amino acids. Germline CDR1 KGHSH, CDR2 LQKENI.

V is TRBV14 and J is TRBJ2-1; D is unclear. V shed 4 bases and J shed 4 bases, with 2 bases lying between them. Germline V gene data show CDR1 as SGHDN and CDR2 as FVKESK. This CDR3 has 11 amino acids. CDR3 coding DNA: TGTGCCAGCAGCCCATACAATGAGCAGTTCTTC. Translating gives CASSPYNEQFF.

V and J are TRBV5-6 and TRBJ1-3; D might be TRBD1 (5 bases). Trimming removed 1 base from V and 3 bases from J, with 8 bases in between. The germline gives CDR1 SGHDT, CDR2 YYEEEE. The CDR3 covers 14 residues. This CDR3 is CASSLLGVGNTIYF. The CDR3 bases are TGTGCCAGCAGCTTGTTAGGGGTTGGAAACACCATATATTTT.

This clone was counted a single time. J is TRBJ1-2 and V is TRBV3-1 (or the pseudogene TRBV3-2), with 9 positions matching TRBD1. CDR1 is LGHDT and CDR2 is YNNKEL in the germline V gene (reference sequence). J gave up 12 bases and V 0 bases, and 5 bases lay outside the gene matches. This CDR3 spans 13 amino acids. DNA for the CDR3: TGTGCCAGCAGCCAAGATCCCGGGACAGGGAACACCTTC. Translating it yields CASSQDPGTGNTF.

The chain joins TRBV25-1 to TRBJ1-1; 7 positions agree with TRBD1. This CDR3 has 15 amino acids. The germline CDR1 and CDR2 sequences are MGHDK and SYGVNS. The junction had 4 bases not matched to a gene; V was cut back by 3 bases and J by 0 bases. CDR3 region: CASSDTGQVNTEAFF. The DNA for the CDR3 is TGTGCCAGCAGTGACACCGGACAGGTGAACACTGAAGCTTTCTTT.

This chain joins TRBV18 and TRBJ1-2; 8 bases are a match to TRBD1. Germline V gene sequence: CDR1 KGHSH, CDR2 LQKENI. The CDR3 contains 16 residues. The V and J ends lost 5 bases and 2 bases, in that order; junction bases with no gene match: 10. The CDR3 DNA reads TGTGCCAGCTCATTGAGGACAGGGACGGGGAACTATGGCTACACCTTC. It translates to CASSLRTGTGNYGYTF.

This rearrangement joins TRBV18 to TRBJ2-7; 8 bases agree with TRBD2. The V gene's germline CDR1 is KGHSH and CDR2 LQKENI. CDR3 size: 14 residues. Germline trimming cut 3 bases from V and 7 bases from J; bases unmatched to any gene: 8. CDR3 amino acids: CASSPEAGGWEQYF. For the CDR3, the DNA is TGTGCCAGCTCACCGGAGGCGGGAGGCTGGGAGCAGTACTTC.

The J gene is TRBJ2-7, the V gene TRBV2, with D maybe TRBD2 (5 bases). This CDR3 region has 17 residues. The V and J ends lost 7 bases and 5 bases respectively, with 27 bases between them. Germline CDR1 reads SNHLY; CDR2 reads FYNNEI. The CDR3 spells CASIKWPEPYGDDEQYF. The CDR3 DNA follows: TGTGCCAGCATAAAGTGGCCAGAACCCTACGGGGATGACGAGCAGTACTTC.

This chain connects TRBV3-1 (or the pseudogene TRBV3-2) to TRBJ1-4, with 7 nucleotides matching TRBD1. This CDR3 has 15 amino acids. The trim removed 0 bases at V and 8 bases at J, leaving 6 bases unmatched. Per the germline V gene, CDR1 is LGHDT and CDR2 is YNNKEL (reference sequence). CDR3 residues: CASSQETGTGEKLFF. In DNA form, the CDR3 reads TGTGCCAGCAGCCAAGAGACAGGGACGGGGGAAAAACTGTTTTTT.

This clone came up once. The chain has TRBV2 and TRBJ2-7; maybe TRBD2 (6 bases). The V end was cut by 1 base, the J end by 3 bases, with 16 bases between. The V gene's germline CDR1 is SNHLY and CDR2 FYNNEI. This CDR3 is built from 16 residues. The CDR3 nucleotides read TGTGCCAGCAGTGAAGGGCTAGCGCTTTCTATCTACGAGCAGTACTTC. Its protein is CASSEGLALSIYEQYF.

The rearrangement links TRBV11-2 to TRBJ2-7; weak D call: TRBD2 (6 bases). Trimming pared 5 bases from V and 2 bases from J, leaving 16 bases between. This CDR3 region has 15 residues. CDR1 is SGHAT, CDR2 FQNNGV, per germline. CDR3: CASSKSDYRTYEQYF. DNA of the CDR3: TGTGCCAGCAGCAAGTCGGACTATCGAACCTACGAGCAGTACTTC.

The chain joins TRBV9 to TRBJ2-7, with 11 bases aligning to TRBD1. The CDR3 loop spans 16 amino acids. V shed 0 bases and J 4 bases; nucleotides not matched to a gene: 6. CDR1 SGDLS and CDR2 YYNGEE come from the germline V gene. CDR3: CASSVGVGQGAYEQYF. The CDR3 region has the DNA TGTGCCAGCAGCGTAGGTGTTGGACAGGGGGCGTACGAGCAGTACTTC.

This chain joins TRBV7-9 and TRBJ2-1; the match to TRBD1 covers 9 bases. This CDR3 has 13 amino acids. The trim removed 5 bases at V and 7 bases at J, leaving 3 bases unmatched. CDR1 and CDR2 from the germline V gene are SEHNR and FQNEAQ (reference sequence). The CDR3 sequence is CASSRTGENEQFF. The CDR3 DNA follows: TGTGCCAGCAGCCGGACAGGGGAGAATGAGCAGTTCTTC.

The rearrangement joins TRBV2 to TRBJ2-3; 9 bases match TRBD2. V shed 0 bases and J 0 bases; nucleotides not matched to a gene: 7. CDR3 length: 18 amino acids. Germline CDR1 and CDR2: SNHLY and FYNNEI. CDR3 coding DNA: TGTGCCAGCAGTGAAGCCGGATCTAGCGGGGCTAGCACAGATACGCAGTATTTT. Encoded protein: CASSEAGSSGASTDTQYF.

The chain couples TRBV7-2 to TRBJ1-3; D is perhaps TRBD1 (6 bases). Germline loops: CDR1 SGHTA, CDR2 FQGNSA. The V end lost 3 bases, the J end lost 4 bases, and 10 bases lay between the germline ends. This CDR3 has 14 amino acids. The CDR3 DNA follows: TGTGCCAGCAGCTTTCCGGGACACGGAAACACCATATATTTT. It translates to CASSFPGHGNTIYF.

This clone was seen once. DNA for the CDR3: TGTGCCAGCAGCCCGACAGGGTACGAGCAGTACTTC. Translation gives CASSPTGYEQYF. The chain couples TRBV5-6 to TRBJ2-7, with 7 bases lining up with TRBD1. The CDR3 loop spans 12 amino acids. CDR1 and CDR2 (germline): SGHDT, YYEEEE. The V and J ends lost 4 bases and 4 bases, in that order; junction bases with no gene match: 2.

DNA for the CDR3: TGCAGCGCTGGGACAGGGTCTAGCACAGATACGCAGTATTTT. Translating it yields CSAGTGSSTDTQYF. V and J are TRBV29-1 and TRBJ2-3, with TRBD1 identical over 9 bases. Germline lookup yields CDR1 SQVTM and CDR2 ANQGSEA. Trimming cost V 7 bases and J 0 bases; bases outside gene matches: 5. This CDR3 region has 14 residues.

The chain carries TRBV25-1 and TRBJ1-2; TRBD1 might be the D (6 bases). The V gene lost 5 bases and the J gene lost 2 bases, with 9 bases spanning the gap. CDR1 is MGHDK, CDR2 SYGVNS, per germline. This CDR3 has 13 amino acids. The CDR3 bases are TGTGCCAGCAGTAAGCAGGGGAACTATGGCTACACCTTC. Protein product: CASSKQGNYGYTF.

The chain carries TRBV4-3 and TRBJ1-5; D perhaps matches TRBD1 (5 bases). CDR1 is LGHNA and CDR2 is YSLEER in the germline V gene. This CDR3 region has 16 residues. V was cut by 0 bases and J by 7 bases, with 16 bases left in between. CDR3 region: CASSQDPTGLGQPQHF. The CDR3 DNA reads TGCGCCAGCAGCCAAGACCCCACAGGATTAGGACAGCCCCAGCATTTT.

This chain joins TRBV6-5 and TRBJ1-1; a possible D gene is TRBD1 (6 bases). V shed 11 bases and J shed 4 bases, with 11 bases lying between them. The germline gives CDR1 MNHEY, CDR2 SVGAGI. The CDR3 extends over 11 amino acids. The CDR3 nucleotides are TGTGCCGGGCTACAGGGCACTGAAGCTTTCTTT. Encoded protein: CAGLQGTEAFF.

The CDR3 DNA is TGCGCCAGCAGCCAAGATCTTGGGCAGGGTAGAGCTTTCTTT. Residues: CASSQDLGQGRAFF. The chain uses TRBV4-3 and TRBJ1-1; tentatively, D is TRBD1 (5 bases). Germline V gene sequence: CDR1 LGHNA, CDR2 YSLEER. Trimming shortened V by 0 bases and J by 10 bases, and 15 bases separated the two germline ends. CDR3 length equals 14 residues.

The genes are TRBV19 and TRBJ1-6; D may be TRBD1 (6 bases). Trimming took 10 bases from V and 1 from J, leaving 14 bases between them. The germline V gene encodes CDR1 LNHDA and CDR2 SQIVND (reference sequence). CDR3 length equals 15 residues. The CDR3 DNA sequence: TGTGCCACACGACAACAGGGATCCTATAATTCACCCCTCCACTTT. Amino acids: CATRQQGSYNSPLHF.

The chain employs TRBV27 and TRBJ2-7; D unclear. The V end lost 5 bases, the J end lost 5 bases, and 16 bases lay between the germline ends. Per germline, CDR1 MNHEY and CDR2 SMNVEV (reference sequence). The length of the CDR3 is 14 residues. As DNA, the CDR3 is TGTGCCAGCAGTCCCGTTGCAGGTGTTGACGAGCAGTACTTC. Encoded protein: CASSPVAGVDEQYF.

The CDR3 spells CASRERGAPTETQYF. CDR3 nucleotide sequence: TGCGCCAGCCGAGAGCGGGGGGCACCAACGGAGACCCAGTACTTC. V usage is TRBV5-1 and J usage is TRBJ2-5, with 9 bases that match TRBD2. The junction had 12 bases not matched to a gene; V was cut back by 7 bases and J by 5 bases. CDR1 is SGHRS, CDR2 YFSETQ, per germline. The CDR3 extends over 15 amino acids.